Below, one TCR beta chain is given with its context. This sample was taken from a study of human T cells and chemical hapten exposure. Across the whole study: The study sensitized with 2% DPC on a 2 cm by 2 cm patch of upper inner arm skin.

TCRdb recomputed calls from the RACE reads with MiXCR, one row per CDR3 protein. The table shows about 81,000 distinct CDR3 sequences, with 9.5% to 13% occurring only once. The germline CDR1 and CDR2 sequences are MDHEN and SYDVKM. The CDR3 is made up of 11 amino acids. The ends were cut back, 6 bases at V and 10 bases at J, with 10 bases in the middle. Specified time point: patch test 2, 6 weeks after DPC sensitization. The treatment is: therapeutic diphenylcyclopropenone sensitization with weekly scalp DPC. Source: whole blood, taken in connection with sensitization to the hapten diphenylcyclopropenone (DPC). The chain couples TRBV28 to TRBJ2-1; a possible D gene is TRBD2 (5 bases). The sequence was collected from a woman aged 25 to 39 with alopecia areata. Some clones in this sample may be carry-over from other donors' samples. In nucleotides, the CDR3 is TGTGCCAGCAGGACCCCGGGGGAGCAGTTCTTC. As protein: CASRTPGEQFF.